These 24 T cell receptor beta chains were all obtained from the same sample, sequenced in a study of cytomegalovirus exposure and HLA in healthy donors. Researchers ran the PCR with 60 Vbeta and 13 Jbeta primers. The protocol was immunoSEQ multiplex PCR, while the TCRdb copy is restricted to in-frame clones and leaves out a portion. The table lists 97,000 or so clones, approximately 87% of them singletons. Sequenced material: PBMCs. The receptors stem from a man aged 35 to 55 in good health and CMV-seronegative.

This clone was detected many times. The chain joins TRBV6-5 to TRBJ1-5; 7 nucleotides align to TRBD1. Trimming took 4 bases from V and 5 from J; bases not matched to a gene: 8. The CDR3 has 15 amino acids. Germline CDR1 and CDR2: MNHEY and SVGAGI. The CDR3 region is CASSSGQEGHQPQHF. CDR3 nucleotide sequence: TGTGCCAGCAGTTCCGGACAGGAAGGACATCAGCCCCAGCATTTT.

The chain joins TRBV7-8 to TRBJ1-3; TRBD1 matches 9 bases. CDR3 length: 17 residues. Germline V gene data show CDR1 as SGHVS and CDR2 as FQNEAQ. Losses at the gene ends were 6 bases for V and 1 base for J; bases not matched to a gene: 10. The CDR3 DNA is TGTGCCAGCAGAGTACAGGGGGCAGGAGGGTCTGGAAACACCATATATTTT. Encoded protein: CASRVQGAGGSGNTIYF.

The V call is TRBV4-2, the J call TRBJ2-7, with D possibly being TRBD2 (7 bases). The V end was cut by 6 bases, the J end by 0 bases, with 12 bases between. Looked up from germline, CDR1 is LGHNA and CDR2 is YNFKEQ. This CDR3 comprises 14 residues. The CDR3 loop is CASREGGPSYEQYF. For the CDR3, the DNA is TGTGCCAGCAGGGAGGGGGGGCCCTCCTACGAGCAGTACTTC.

This chain joins TRBV7-2 and TRBJ1-6, with 10 bases matching TRBD1. The length of the CDR3 is 15 residues. The junction had 4 bases not matched to a gene; V was cut back by 5 bases and J by 6 bases. In germline, CDR1 is SGHTA, CDR2 FQGNSA. The CDR3 is CASSRRQGANSPLHF. Here the CDR3 DNA reads TGTGCCAGCAGCCGCCGACAGGGGGCTAATTCACCCCTCCACTTT.

Remarks on this clone: At one of its ends the junction is not consistent with the germline gene, which may arise from a read error. The chain combines TRBV19 with TRBJ2-5; a weak D match, TRBD2 (6 bases). The J call is in doubt because the DNA end fits TRBJ2-7 better. The CDR3 has 15 residues. CDR1 and CDR2 from the germline V gene are LNHDA and SQIVND (reference sequence). The DNA of the CDR3 is TGTGCCAGTAGCATAGGGACTCCACGCTCCTACGAGCAGTACTTC. It is translated as CASSIGTPRSYEQYF.

This chain connects TRBV7-9 to TRBJ1-1; D not certain. CDR1 is SEHNR, CDR2 FQNEAQ, per germline (reference sequence). The CDR3 consists of 13 residues. Trimming removed 6 bases from V and 6 bases from J, with 14 bases in between. CDR3 sequence reads: CASRPPSTPEAFF. The CDR3, as DNA: TGTGCCAGCAGGCCCCCCTCGACACCTGAAGCTTTCTTT.

V is TRBV6-1 and J is TRBJ2-7; 12 nucleotides match TRBD1. The CDR3 extends over 16 amino acids. Per germline, CDR1 MNHNS and CDR2 SASEGT. After removal of 3 bases from V and 3 bases from J, the junction contained 6 bases not matched to a gene. CDR3 sequence: CASSEPGTGGVYEQYF. CDR3 DNA: TGTGCCAGCAGTGAGCCTGGGACAGGGGGCGTCTACGAGCAGTACTTC.

The chain links TRBV18 to TRBJ2-5; TRBD1 might be the D (6 bases). V lost 6 bases, J lost 1 base, and 9 bases lay in between. Germline V gene lookup returns CDR1 KGHSH and CDR2 LQKENI. CDR3 length: 13 amino acids. The CDR3 DNA reads as TGTGCCAGCTCCACAGGGTCCCAAGAGACCCAGTACTTC. This sequence encodes CASSTGSQETQYF.

The V and J genes are TRBV6-5 and TRBJ1-2; D is ambiguous. The V end was cut by 5 bases, the J end by 3 bases, with 16 bases between. The germline CDR1 and CDR2 sequences are MNHEY and SVGAGI. The CDR3 loop spans 15 amino acids. The chain's CDR3 is CASSTIEGGYYGYTF. The CDR3 DNA reads as TGTGCCAGCAGTACTATAGAGGGTGGATACTATGGCTACACCTTC.

The V and J genes are TRBV4-1 and TRBJ2-5; TRBD2 is a possible D gene (6 bases). The CDR3 totals 17 residues. Germline V CDR1 and CDR2: MGHRA, YSYEKL. V lost 2 bases to trimming and J lost 5 bases, with 21 bases between them. The CDR3 loop reads CASSQPTSGPGRETQYF. In DNA form, the CDR3 reads TGCGCCAGCAGCCAACCCACCTCTGGGCCAGGGAGGGAGACCCAGTACTTC.

This chain links TRBV10-2 with TRBJ1-6, with D possibly being TRBD1 (5 bases). V dropped 8 bases and J dropped 8 bases, with 19 bases sitting between them. The CDR3 is 15 residues long. Per germline, CDR1 WSHSY and CDR2 SAAADI. The CDR3 reads CASGMGGLYDSPLHF. DNA of the CDR3: TGCGCCAGCGGGATGGGGGGACTATACGATTCACCCCTCCACTTT.

The V and J genes are TRBV30 and TRBJ2-7; D is perhaps TRBD2 (6 bases). V gave up 1 base and J gave up 3 bases, with 7 bases separating them. The CDR3 consists of 12 residues. Germline values: CDR1 GTSNPN, CDR2 SVGIG (reference sequence). The chain's CDR3 is CAWSGSGYEQYF. CDR3 sequence (DNA): TGTGCCTGGAGTGGTAGCGGCTACGAGCAGTACTTC. The full variable domain, rest sourced from reference TRBV30 and TRBJ2-7, is SQTIHQWPATLVQPVGSPLSLECTVEGTSNPNLYWYRQAAGRGLQLLFYSVGIGQISSEVPQNLSASRPQDRQFILSSKKLLLSDSGFYLCAWSGSGYEQYFGPGTRLTVT.

The chain joins TRBV11-2 to TRBJ2-7; D is possibly TRBD1 (6 bases). V was clipped by 5 bases and J by 4 bases, with 15 bases between them. The CDR3 has 14 amino acids. Germline CDR1 and CDR2: SGHAT and FQNNGV. The CDR3 sequence: CASSTLYRVYEQYF. CDR3 nucleotides: TGTGCCAGCAGCACACTCTACAGGGTATACGAGCAGTACTTC.

V is TRBV28 and J is TRBJ2-4; the D is unclear. V shed 4 bases and J shed 7 bases, with 14 bases lying between them. CDR1 is MDHEN and CDR2 is SYDVKM in the germline V gene. The CDR3 extends over 14 amino acids. The CDR3: CASSYVSFGNIQYF. As DNA, the CDR3 is TGTGCCAGCAGTTACGTTTCCTTCGGTAACATTCAGTACTTC.

As for this clone: Other DNA sequences in this specimen translate into the identical CDR3. CDR3: CAISDAGSYGYTF. CDR3 in DNA: TGTGCCATCAGTGATGCGGGATCTTATGGCTACACCTTC. V usage is TRBV10-3 and J usage is TRBJ1-2; D unresolved. The CDR3 is 13 amino acids. Trimming pared 3 bases from V and 5 bases from J, leaving 10 bases between. Germline V lookup: CDR1 ENHRY, CDR2 SYGVKD.

This clone has more than one count but fewer than ten. The junction and the germline gene differ at one end; a read error may be behind it. V is TRBV6-5 and J is TRBJ2-5, with 7 bases matching TRBD1. The J call may be wrong; the DNA end is better matched by TRBJ2-7. Germline V gives CDR1 MNHEY, CDR2 SVGAGI. The length of the CDR3 is 13 residues. The chain's CDR3 is CASSRDSSHEQYF. CDR3 DNA sequence: TGTGCCAGCAGTAGGGACAGCTCCCACGAGCAGTACTTC.

The chain combines TRBV25-1 with TRBJ2-7; TRBD1 matches at 10 bases. Trimming at V came to 1 base and at J to 10 bases, leaving 7 bases not matched to a gene. The CDR3 totals 14 residues. CDR1 and CDR2 from the germline V gene are MGHDK and SYGVNS. The CDR3 is CASSEWGDRGHQYF. The CDR3 nucleotides are TGTGCCAGCAGTGAATGGGGCGACAGGGGGCACCAGTACTTC.

This rearrangement joins TRBV7-2 to TRBJ2-1; the D gene is possibly TRBD2 (5 bases). In germline, CDR1 is SGHTA, CDR2 FQGNSA. CDR3 length equals 15 residues. V was trimmed by 5 bases and J by 8 bases, leaving 19 bases between them. The DNA of the CDR3 is TGTGCCAGCAGCGTCCGGGATGCCCAACCGTATGAGCAGTTCTTC. Encoded protein: CASSVRDAQPYEQFF.

This rearrangement joins TRBV5-1 to TRBJ1-3; D not resolved. The CDR3 runs to 13 residues. Germline V gives CDR1 SGHRS, CDR2 YFSETQ. Trimming shortened V by 7 bases and J by 0 bases, and 8 bases separated the two germline ends. In DNA, the CDR3 is TGCGCCAGCGCCGGGGACTCTGGAAACACCATATATTTT. Protein: CASAGDSGNTIYF. Full variable domain (missing parts from reference TRBV5-1 and TRBJ1-3): KAGVTQTPRYLIKTRGQQVTLSCSPISGHRSVSWYQQTPGQGLQFLFEYFSETQRNKGNFPGRFSGRQFSNSRSEMNVSTLELGDSALYLCASAGDSGNTIYFGEGSWLTVV.

The CDR3 DNA is TGTGCCAGCAGTTACCTCGATGAGCAGTTCTTC. This sequence encodes CASSYLDEQFF. The rearrangement joins TRBV6-5 to TRBJ2-1; no definite D call. The CDR3 has 11 amino acids. V lost 2 bases and J 8 bases, leaving 4 bases between the germline ends. Germline V CDR1 and CDR2: MNHEY, SVGAGI.

The V gene is TRBV30, the J gene TRBJ2-7; 10 nucleotides agree with TRBD1. V shed 5 bases, J shed 8 bases, and the junction held 9 bases outside the gene matches. CDR3 length equals 13 residues. Germline CDR1 is GTSNPN and CDR2 is SVGIG (reference sequence). CDR3 sequence reads: CAWGTGAPGQQYF. Written as DNA, the CDR3 is TGTGCCTGGGGGACAGGGGCGCCGGGGCAGCAGTACTTC.

The chain recombines TRBV5-1 with TRBJ2-1, with TRBD2 matching 8 bases. There are 15 residues in the CDR3. Germline lookup yields CDR1 SGHRS and CDR2 YFSETQ. The V and J ends lost 2 bases and 5 bases, in that order; junction bases with no gene match: 6. The CDR3 is CASSFGTSRDNEQFF. The CDR3 coding sequence is TGCGCCAGCAGCTTCGGGACTAGTCGGGACAATGAGCAGTTCTTC.

The rearrangement uses TRBV14 and TRBJ1-5; 9 bases fit TRBD1. Germline assignment: CDR1 SGHDN and CDR2 FVKESK. The CDR3 consists of 15 residues. Trimming took 5 bases from V and 1 from J; bases not matched to a gene: 3. CDR3 coding DNA: TGTGCCAGCAGCGGGACAGGGCTAAGCAATCAGCCCCAGCATTTT. Its protein is CASSGTGLSNQPQHF.

V is TRBV6-6 and J is TRBJ2-7; 7 bases fit TRBD2. Germline V gene sequence: CDR1 MNHNY, CDR2 SVGAGI (reference sequence). The CDR3 runs 13 residues. The V segment lost 10 bases and the J segment 2 bases; nucleotides outside the gene matches: 8. This CDR3 reads CATSGIGTYEQYF. Here the CDR3 DNA reads TGTGCCACCAGCGGGATAGGTACCTACGAGCAGTACTTC.